This T cell receptor beta chain was captured by sequencing in a study of cytomegalovirus exposure and HLA in healthy donors. General study points: Versus the approximately 670-donor mean, an Asian-associated ancestry cluster reportedly showed fewer N-insertions in a later analysis. There were a few CMV-associated chains whose specificity for CMV antigens was confirmed in vitro.

Amplification used 60 Vbeta primers and 13 Jbeta primers. Here immunoSEQ multiplex PCR was the method, and the copy in TCRdb shows in-frame clones only, minus some. This sample has around 92,000 clones, with around 74% found just once. On this clone: What it recognizes is unknown.

This CDR3 has 15 amino acids. V gave up 1 base and J gave up 8 bases, with 20 bases separating them. Germline lookup yields CDR1 GTSNPN and CDR2 SVGIG (reference sequence). This clonotype originated in a woman in her seventies in good health and CMV-seropositive. The sample taken for sequencing was PBMCs. The chain is built from TRBV30 and TRBJ1-2; D is unresolved. CDR3 in amino acids: CAWSGSSGSWEGYTF. In DNA, the CDR3 is TGTGCCTGGAGTGGATCCTCGGGGAGCTGGGAGGGCTACACCTTC.